Following are 29 T cell receptor beta chains from one sample sequenced in a study of radiotherapy plus CTLA-4 blockade in lung cancer. Clones were sequenced by immunoSEQ multiplex PCR, and TCRdb holds only the in-frame ones, with some missing. This sample yields over 85,000 clones, of which roughly 80% are seen a single time; 25% belongs to the top ten. The source material was peripheral blood, sampled from a patient treated with radiotherapy plus ipilimumab. Receptor source: a human donor with non-small cell lung cancer that progressed on radiotherapy plus ipilimumab.

This clone was recorded a few times. This chain joins TRBV5-4 and TRBJ2-5; TRBD2 might be the D (5 bases). The CDR3 spans 14 residues. CDR1 and CDR2 (germline): SGHNT, YYREEE (reference sequence). V lost 0 bases and J lost 5, with 11 bases in between. CDR3 sequence: CASSLGGPGETQYF. In DNA, the CDR3 is TGTGCCAGCAGCTTGGGAGGGCCCGGTGAGACCCAGTACTTC.

In its sample, this clone was seen a few times. The rearrangement uses TRBV7-3 and TRBJ2-1; D uncertain. V lost 2 bases and J 1 base, leaving 12 bases between the germline ends. The germline V gene encodes CDR1 SGHTA and CDR2 FQGTGA. The CDR3 sequence is 16 residues long. Here the CDR3 reads CASSLDAPGSYNEQFF. CDR3 coding DNA: TGTGCCAGCAGCTTAGATGCCCCTGGGTCCTACAATGAGCAGTTCTTC.

The rearrangement uses TRBV6-4 and TRBJ1-5; possible D gene TRBD1, 5 bases. This CDR3 region has 15 residues. V lost 6 bases to trimming and J lost 0 bases, with 12 bases between them. CDR1 MRHNA and CDR2 SNTAGT come from the germline V gene. CDR3 nucleotides: TGTGCCAGCAGCCTGACAGCAAATAGCAATCAGCCCCAGCATTTT. As protein: CASSLTANSNQPQHF.

V and J are TRBV2 and TRBJ2-7; 7 bases map to TRBD2. The CDR3 contains 14 residues. Germline assignment: CDR1 SNHLY and CDR2 FYNNEI. J lost 3 bases, V lost 7 bases, and 9 bases had no gene match. This CDR3 reads CASNEGGPDYEQYV. DNA of the CDR3: TGTGCCAGCAACGAGGGAGGGCCAGACTACGAGCAGTACGTC.

This clone was observed a handful of times. The chain has TRBV28 and TRBJ1-3; D is unclear. This CDR3 region has 14 residues. The germline V gene encodes CDR1 MDHEN and CDR2 SYDVKM. The germline V and J ends were trimmed by 3 bases and 8 bases, with 14 bases remaining between them. CDR3 nucleotides: TGTGCCAGCAGTTTCTCGAGTAGCACGGACACCATATATTTT. As protein: CASSFSSSTDTIYF. The whole variable domain, filled in from reference TRBV28 and TRBJ1-3, reads DVKVTQSSRYLVKRTGEKVFLECVQDMDHENMFWYRQDPGLGLRLIYFSYDVKMKEKGDIPEGYSVSREKKERFSLILESASTNQTSMYLCASSFSSSTDTIYFGEGSWLTVV.

The chain uses TRBV5-1 and TRBJ1-2; D not certain. Germline CDR1 SGHRS, CDR2 YFSETQ. V was trimmed by 7 bases and J by 0 bases, leaving 16 bases between them. This CDR3 spans 15 amino acids. The CDR3 sequence is CASGPSRSSNYGYTF. CDR3 coding DNA: TGCGCCAGCGGGCCTAGCAGATCTTCTAACTATGGCTACACCTTC.

The rearrangement uses TRBV27 and TRBJ2-5, with 12 bases identical to TRBD2. Germline CDR1 and CDR2: MNHEY and SMNVEV (reference sequence). V gave up 3 bases and J gave up 5 bases; unmatched junction bases: 10. There are 17 residues in the CDR3. The CDR3 nucleotides read TGTGCCAGCAGTTTGGGACTAGCGGGTTCGGCGGGGGAGACCCAGTACTTC. Encoded protein: CASSLGLAGSAGETQYF.

This clone was seen only once. This chain links TRBV4-1 with TRBJ2-7; tentatively, D is TRBD2 (5 bases). The germline gives CDR1 MGHRA, CDR2 YSYEKL. The CDR3 covers 14 residues. Trimming shortened V by 0 bases and J by 7 bases, and 13 bases separated the two germline ends. As DNA, the CDR3 is TGCGCCAGCAGCCAAGAACTAGGGCTGGGGGAGCAGTACGTC. As protein: CASSQELGLGEQYV.

The rearrangement joins TRBV2 to TRBJ2-1; TRBD2 agrees at 8 bases. The CDR3 loop spans 14 amino acids. Germline V gives CDR1 SNHLY, CDR2 FYNNEI. The ends lost 5 bases at V and 8 bases at J; junction bases unmatched: 8. The CDR3 is CASSRGTSSDEQFF. Written as DNA, the CDR3 is TGTGCCAGCAGTAGAGGGACTAGTTCCGATGAGCAGTTCTTC.

This clone appeared a single time. V gene TRBV15 combines with J gene TRBJ1-2, with a possible D match to TRBD1 (6 bases). The CDR3 length is 14 residues. The V gene lost 4 bases and the J gene lost 4 bases, with 13 bases spanning the gap. Germline assignment: CDR1 LNHNV and CDR2 YYDKDF (reference sequence). Written as DNA, the CDR3 is TGTGCCACCAGCACCGAGGAGGACAGCTATGGCTACACCTTC. This codes for CATSTEEDSYGYTF.

The genes are TRBV30 and TRBJ2-5; the D gene is possibly TRBD2 (6 bases). V lost 1 base, J lost 7 bases, and 10 bases lay in between. Germline loops: CDR1 GTSNPN, CDR2 SVGIG (reference sequence). The CDR3 totals 12 residues. The CDR3 is CAWSGDWGTQYF. CDR3 nucleotide sequence: TGTGCCTGGAGTGGGGACTGGGGGACCCAGTACTTC.

J is TRBJ2-5 and V is TRBV10-1; the match to TRBD2 covers 8 bases. Germline V gene lookup returns CDR1 WNHNN and CDR2 SYGVQD (reference sequence). This CDR3 has 16 amino acids. After removal of 3 bases from V and 3 bases from J, the junction contained 9 bases not matched to a gene. This chain's CDR3 is CASSELAGGPKETQYF. CDR3 sequence (DNA): TGCGCCAGCAGTGAACTTGCGGGAGGACCTAAAGAGACCCAGTACTTC.

The CDR3 DNA follows: TGTGCCAGTAATCGCAGGGTGAATCAGCCCCAGCATTTT. The encoded protein is CASNRRVNQPQHF. The chain recombines TRBV19 with TRBJ1-5; possibly TRBD1 for D (5 bases). Germline values: CDR1 LNHDA, CDR2 SQIVND (reference sequence). The CDR3 length is 13 residues. With 7 bases removed from V and 4 bases from J, the gap between germline ends came to 11 bases.

The rearrangement uses TRBV2 and TRBJ2-5; possible D gene TRBD2, 6 bases. CDR3 length equals 13 residues. V lost 6 bases and J 1 base, leaving 9 bases between the germline ends. CDR1 and CDR2 from the germline V gene are SNHLY and FYNNEI. CDR3 DNA: TGTGCCAGCAGCGTTAGCGGCCAAGAGACCCAGTACTTC. Amino acids: CASSVSGQETQYF. The full variable domain, completed using reference TRBV2 and TRBJ2-5, is EPEVTQTPSHQVTQMGQEVILRCVPISNHLYFYWYRQILGQKVEFLVSFYNNEISEKSEIFDDQFSVERPDGSNFTLKIRSTKLEDSAMYFCASSVSGQETQYFGPGTRLLVL.

The rearrangement uses TRBV19 and TRBJ1-4, with a weak D call TRBD1 (6 bases). The CDR3 length is 15 residues. CDR1 is LNHDA and CDR2 is SQIVND in the germline V gene (reference sequence). V lost 7 bases and J 0 bases, leaving 12 bases between the germline ends. CDR3 amino acids: CASTARTATNEKLFF. CDR3 coding DNA: TGTGCCAGTACAGCCCGGACAGCAACTAATGAAAAACTGTTTTTT.

The sample holds one count of this clone. The rearrangement uses TRBV30 and TRBJ1-5, with D possibly being TRBD1 (5 bases). V lost 3 bases, J lost 0 bases, and 12 bases lay in between. CDR3 length equals 15 residues. Germline V gene sequence: CDR1 GTSNPN, CDR2 SVGIG (reference sequence). In DNA, the CDR3 is TGTGCCTGGAGGCCGGGACCCCCTAGCAATCAGCCCCAGCATTTT. As protein: CAWRPGPPSNQPQHF.

CDR3 sequence: CASSLIRGGQGAREQYF. In DNA, the CDR3 is TGTGCCAGCAGCTTGATCCGAGGAGGTCAGGGGGCGCGGGAGCAGTACTTC. The chain uses TRBV5-6 and TRBJ2-7, with 8 bases identical to TRBD1. Per germline, CDR1 SGHDT and CDR2 YYEEEE. The CDR3 runs to 17 residues. J gave up 7 bases and V 1 base, and 16 bases lay outside the gene matches.

This clone turned up a few times. The chain links TRBV12-5 to TRBJ2-7, with D perhaps matching TRBD1 (6 bases). Germline V CDR1 and CDR2: LGHNT, FRNRAP. The germline V and J ends were trimmed by 2 bases and 1 base, with 9 bases remaining between them. The CDR3 consists of 14 residues. The CDR3 region has the DNA TGTGCTAGTGGTTTGATGGGACAATCCTACGAGCAGTACTTC. As protein: CASGLMGQSYEQYF.

The genes are TRBV5-1 and TRBJ2-7; 7 bases map to TRBD2. CDR1 is SGHRS and CDR2 is YFSETQ in the germline V gene. This CDR3 spans 14 amino acids. Trimming at V came to 5 bases and at J to 2 bases, leaving 7 bases not matched to a gene. For the CDR3, the DNA is TGCGCCAGCAGTCGGCGGCGGGGGACCTACGAGCAGTACTTC. This sequence encodes CASSRRRGTYEQYF.

The genes are TRBV6-1 and TRBJ2-7, with D possibly TRBD2 on 5 matching bases. Trimming cost V 0 bases and J 4 bases, with 16 bases left between them. Germline V gives CDR1 MNHNS, CDR2 SASEGT. This CDR3 is 16 amino acids long. The CDR3 DNA sequence: TGTGCCAGCAGTGAAGCAACACTGGAGGCGGAATACGAGCAGTACTTC. Encoded protein: CASSEATLEAEYEQYF.

The V call is TRBV7-3, the J call TRBJ2-1, with a tentative D call TRBD1 (7 bases). Germline CDR1 is SGHTA and CDR2 is FQGTGA. The length of the CDR3 is 15 residues. The V end lost 1 base, the J end lost 4 bases, and 11 bases lay between the germline ends. The CDR3 DNA sequence: TGTGCCAGCAGCTTAATGCAGGGGGGATACAATGAGCAGTTCTTC. As protein: CASSLMQGGYNEQFF.

The chain carries TRBV18 and TRBJ2-3; D gene unclear. Looked up from germline, CDR1 is KGHSH and CDR2 is LQKENI. The CDR3 has 14 amino acids. V was trimmed by 5 bases and J by 0 bases, leaving 9 bases between them. The CDR3 loop is CASSYSTSTDTQYF. The CDR3 DNA reads as TGTGCCAGCTCATACAGTACCAGCACAGATACGCAGTATTTT.

The V call is TRBV28, the J call TRBJ2-1; no firm D call. Germline CDR1 and CDR2: MDHEN and SYDVKM. This CDR3 comprises 14 residues. Trimming stripped 4 bases from V and 9 bases from J, with 16 bases between. In DNA form, the CDR3 reads TGTGCCAGCAGTTCGTTAAAAGGAGTTGCTGAGCAGTTCTTC. Its translation: CASSSLKGVAEQFF.

The genes are TRBV19 and TRBJ1-4; TRBD1 matches at 7 bases. The junction had 1 base not matched to a gene; V was cut back by 6 bases and J by 0 bases. Per the germline V gene, CDR1 is LNHDA and CDR2 is SQIVND (reference sequence). This CDR3 is 14 amino acids long. DNA of the CDR3: TGTGCCAGTAGGGGGACAGCAACTAATGAAAAACTGTTTTTT. Encoded protein: CASRGTATNEKLFF.

This chain connects TRBV4-1 to TRBJ1-2, with 8 bases matching TRBD1. The CDR3 length is 16 residues. The junction had 13 bases not matched to a gene; V was cut back by 6 bases and J by 4 bases. The germline gives CDR1 MGHRA, CDR2 YSYEKL. The CDR3 region is CASSQTPGGGGYGYTF. The CDR3 region has the DNA TGCGCCAGCAGTCAAACGCCAGGGGGCGGGGGCTATGGCTACACCTTC.

The rearrangement uses TRBV4-1 and TRBJ1-1; 10 positions match TRBD1. V dropped 1 base and J dropped 11; count of bases not matched to a gene: 7. Germline CDR1 is MGHRA and CDR2 is YSYEKL. The CDR3 is made up of 14 amino acids. CDR3 amino acids: CASSQGDRGGYAFF. In nucleotides, the CDR3 is TGCGCCAGCAGCCAAGGGGACAGGGGAGGATACGCTTTCTTT.

V gene TRBV5-1 combines with J gene TRBJ2-1; TRBD2 matches at 8 bases. This CDR3 region has 15 residues. Germline V gene sequence: CDR1 SGHRS, CDR2 YFSETQ. The V gene end was trimmed by 0 bases and the J gene end by 7 bases; junction bases not matched to a gene: 6. The CDR3 nucleotides are TGCGCCAGCAGCTTGGGGGAGCGGGAGAGTAATGAGCAGTTCTTC. Translating gives CASSLGERESNEQFF.

This chain links TRBV19 with TRBJ2-3; tentatively, D is TRBD2 (5 bases). V was cut by 4 bases and J by 4 bases, with 18 bases left in between. The CDR3 length is 16 residues. CDR1 LNHDA and CDR2 SQIVND come from the germline V gene (reference sequence). The CDR3 DNA reads TGTGCCAGTAGTACACGAGGGCCGATAATAGCAGATACGCAGTATTTT. Its translation: CASSTRGPIIADTQYF.

The rearrangement uses TRBV28 and TRBJ1-1, with TRBD1 as a possible D gene (6 bases). V was trimmed by 4 bases and J by 1 base, leaving 16 bases between them. Germline V gene sequence: CDR1 MDHEN, CDR2 SYDVKM. This CDR3 comprises 16 residues. CDR3 coding DNA: TGTGCCAGCAGTTCAGAGGGGGAGGGGACGAACACTGAAGCTTTCTTT. Translation: CASSSEGEGTNTEAFF.